Below, 23 T cell receptor beta chains from the same sample are listed, as sequenced in a study of T-cell memory formation after mild COVID-19. TCRdb independently ran MiXCR on the 5' RACE reads; one entry per CDR3 protein. This sample has 350,000 or so distinct CDR3 sequences; 20% to 25% occur once, and the top ten carry roughly 21%. The sequenced sample was PBMCs or a T cell subset sorted from them (not recorded which). These receptors were collected from a man between 18 and 35 years old who had mild COVID-19 (a few samples of this study predate the infection). Cell type and time point are not known.

V and J are TRBV9 and TRBJ2-3; the match to TRBD2 covers 7 bases. Unmatched junction bases numbered 0, after V lost 0 bases and J lost 5 bases. Germline-derived CDR1 and CDR2 are SGDLS and YYNGEE. The CDR3 runs 13 residues. This CDR3 is CASSVGGGDTQYF. CDR3 coding DNA: TGTGCCAGCAGCGTAGGGGGGGGAGATACGCAGTATTTT.

The rearrangement links TRBV12-3 or TRBV12-4 to TRBJ1-6; D remains unclear. CDR3 length: 13 amino acids. V lost 10 bases and J lost 10, with 17 bases in between. CDR3 sequence: CATLKEGYSPLHF. The CDR3 DNA sequence: TGTGCCACCCTTAAGGAAGGTTACTCACCCCTCCACTTT.

This clonotype has only a few counts. V usage is TRBV10-3 and J usage is TRBJ1-3; the D gene is possibly TRBD1 (6 bases). The CDR3 length is 13 residues. Trimming cost V 6 bases and J 4 bases, with 10 bases left between them. From germline, CDR1 is ENHRY and CDR2 SYGVKD. This CDR3 is CAIRRTDGNTIYF. DNA for the CDR3: TGTGCCATCAGACGGACAGACGGAAACACCATATATTTT.

The CDR3 DNA sequence: TGCGCCAGCAGCTTGGTTTACGGGACCACAGATACGCAGTATTTT. Residues: CASSLVYGTTDTQYF. The V call is TRBV5-1, the J call TRBJ2-3, with D perhaps assigned TRBD1 or TRBD2 (5 bases each). Germline lookup yields CDR1 SGHRS and CDR2 YFSETQ. The length of the CDR3 is 15 residues. The germline V and J ends were trimmed by 0 bases and 2 bases, with 10 bases remaining between them.

The gene calls are TRBV4-1 and TRBJ2-2, with 8 bases identical to TRBD2. This CDR3 is built from 15 residues. Per germline, CDR1 MGHRA and CDR2 YSYEKL. After removal of 1 base from V and 8 bases from J, the junction contained 6 bases not matched to a gene. As DNA, the CDR3 is TGCGCCAGCAGCCAAGGAGCGGGGGAGGTGGGGGAGCTGTTTTTT. Protein sequence: CASSQGAGEVGELFF.

Notes on this clonotype: This may be a read error, as it is one base from a much larger clone. The chain has TRBV20-1 and TRBJ2-3; no definite D call. The V and J ends lost 0 bases and 4 bases respectively, with 5 bases between them. Germline assignment: CDR1 DFQATT and CDR2 SNEGSKA (reference sequence). CDR3 size: 12 residues. DNA for the CDR3: TGCAGTGCTAGAGATCCTGCAGATACGCAGTATTTT. Its protein product is CSARDPADTQYF.

The chain joins TRBV5-1 to TRBJ2-1, with no clear D. CDR3 length equals 16 residues. CDR1 is SGHRS, CDR2 YFSETQ, per germline. The V and J ends lost 0 bases and 0 bases respectively, with 10 bases between them. The DNA of the CDR3 is TGCGCCAGCAGCTTGGTACCGTCTAGCTCCTACAATGAGCAGTTCTTC. Encoded protein: CASSLVPSSSYNEQFF.

This clonotype was counted between two and nine times. The chain couples TRBV6-6 to TRBJ1-1; D call uncertain. V was clipped by 7 bases and J by 0 bases, with 12 bases between them. Germline CDR1 reads MNHNY; CDR2 reads SVGAGI (reference sequence). This CDR3 is built from 14 residues. CDR3 amino acids: CASIYLRLNTEAFF. CDR3 sequence (DNA): TGTGCCAGCATATATCTACGGTTGAACACTGAAGCTTTCTTT.

The chain carries TRBV4-1 and TRBJ1-4; 7 bases align to TRBD1. Trimming removed 3 bases from V and 5 bases from J; junction bases left unmatched: 6. The germline gives CDR1 MGHRA, CDR2 YSYEKL. This CDR3 is 15 amino acids long. The CDR3 region has the DNA TGCGCCAGCAGCCAGTCCGGGACAGTGAATGAAAAACTGTTTTTT. Translated, it gives CASSQSGTVNEKLFF.

V gene TRBV9 combines with J gene TRBJ2-3, with D possibly being TRBD1 (6 bases). Germline lookup yields CDR1 SGDLS and CDR2 YYNGEE. With 0 bases removed from V and 3 bases from J, the gap between germline ends came to 11 bases. The CDR3 is 15 amino acids. CDR3 nucleotides: TGTGCCAGCAGCGTAGGGGGGCCAATGACAGATACGCAGTATTTT. As protein: CASSVGGPMTDTQYF.

There are many counts of this clonotype. The chain carries TRBV7-9 and TRBJ2-1, with 8 bases matching TRBD1. Trimming cost V 5 bases and J 0 bases; bases outside gene matches: 3. The length of the CDR3 is 15 residues. Germline V lookup: CDR1 SEHNR, CDR2 FQNEAQ (reference sequence). In nucleotides, the CDR3 is TGTGCCAGCAGCCGGACAGGGAGCTCCTACAATGAGCAGTTCTTC. It specifies CASSRTGSSYNEQFF.

This sequence joins TRBV10-3 and TRBJ1-4; 8 nucleotides align to TRBD1. The CDR3 length is 17 residues. V lost 6 bases, J lost 0 bases, and 9 bases stayed unmatched. In germline, CDR1 is ENHRY, CDR2 SYGVKD. In DNA form, the CDR3 reads TGTGCCATCAGCTCGACAGGGGAGGTTGCAACTAATGAAAAACTGTTTTTT. Residues: CAISSTGEVATNEKLFF.

The J gene is TRBJ1-2, the V gene TRBV6-5, with D possibly being TRBD1 (5 bases). Trimming left V 6 bases short and J 8 bases short, with 16 bases between. This CDR3 spans 13 amino acids. Per the germline V gene, CDR1 is MNHEY and CDR2 is SVGAGI. Written as DNA, the CDR3 is TGTGCCAGCAGCTCGGGACGGAGGCCGGGCTACACCTTC. It translates to CASSSGRRPGYTF.

The CDR3 region is CASSYYGQDYKNIQYF. The CDR3 coding sequence is TGTGCCAGCAGCTACTACGGACAGGATTACAAAAACATTCAGTACTTC. The rearrangement links TRBV7-9 to TRBJ2-4; TRBD1 matches 7 bases. The germline V gene encodes CDR1 SEHNR and CDR2 FQNEAQ (reference sequence). The V segment lost 4 bases and the J segment 3 bases; nucleotides outside the gene matches: 9. This CDR3 is 16 amino acids long.

This clonotype was seen a few times. V gene TRBV5-1 combines with J gene TRBJ1-2, with TRBD1 identical over 9 bases. The CDR3 length is 13 residues. CDR1 is SGHRS, CDR2 YFSETQ, per germline. The ends lost 6 bases at V and 4 bases at J; junction bases unmatched: 4. CDR3 in DNA: TGCGCCAGCACCCCGACAGGGGGCTATGGCTACACCTTC. Translated: CASTPTGGYGYTF. Full variable domain (rest looked up from reference TRBV5-1 and TRBJ1-2): KAGVTQTPRYLIKTRGQQVTLSCSPISGHRSVSWYQQTPGQGLQFLFEYFSETQRNKGNFPGRFSGRQFSNSRSEMNVSTLELGDSALYLCASTPTGGYGYTFGSGTRLTVV.

This clonotype was counted only a few times. V gene TRBV12-3 or TRBV12-4 combines with J gene TRBJ1-5; D gene ambiguous. This CDR3 spans 15 amino acids. V was clipped by 3 bases and J by 5 bases, with 14 bases between them. The CDR3 region has the DNA TGTGCCAGCAGTTTCGGGCAGGCGACTTATCAGCCCCAGCATTTT. Its translation is CASSFGQATYQPQHF.

Only a few counts were recorded for this clonotype. In DNA form, the CDR3 reads TGTGCCACCAGCAGAGAACGAGGAGAGACCCAGTACTTC. Protein: CATSRERGETQYF. The chain joins TRBV15 to TRBJ2-5; no clear D. Trimming stripped 0 bases from V and 4 bases from J, with 6 bases between. The CDR3 covers 13 residues. Looked up from germline, CDR1 is LNHNV and CDR2 is YYDKDF (reference sequence).

The V and J genes are TRBV4-3 and TRBJ1-6, with no clear D. Looked up from germline, CDR1 is LGHNA and CDR2 is YSLEER. The CDR3 consists of 15 residues. Trimming shortened V by 5 bases and J by 9 bases, and 17 bases separated the two germline ends. The CDR3 DNA follows: TGCGCCAGCAGCTCCATTGCGGGGATGGGTTCACCCCTCCACTTT. Translating it yields CASSSIAGMGSPLHF.

This clonotype was picked up a small number of times. The rearrangement uses TRBV5-1 and TRBJ2-3; D tentatively reads TRBD1 or TRBD2 (5 bases each). CDR1 and CDR2 (germline): SGHRS, YFSETQ. This CDR3 is built from 15 residues. Trimming pared 0 bases from V and 2 bases from J, leaving 10 bases between. The CDR3 bases are TGCGCCAGCAGCTTGGTGGGGGATCCCACAGATACGCAGTATTTT. Amino acid sequence: CASSLVGDPTDTQYF.

At least ten counts were recorded for this clonotype. The genes are TRBV5-1 and TRBJ2-2; the D gene is possibly TRBD2 (6 bases). V lost 6 bases, J lost 6 bases, and 18 bases lay in between. The CDR3 loop spans 15 amino acids. CDR1 is SGHRS and CDR2 is YFSETQ in the germline V gene. CDR3 residues: CASKAPISGPGELFF. The DNA for the CDR3 is TGCGCCAGCAAGGCTCCGATTAGCGGCCCCGGGGAGCTGTTTTTT.

This clonotype appeared many times. The V and J genes are TRBV6-5 and TRBJ2-5; 8 bases are a match to TRBD2. The length of the CDR3 is 14 residues. The junction had 8 bases not matched to a gene; V was cut back by 5 bases and J by 6 bases. The germline V gene encodes CDR1 MNHEY and CDR2 SVGAGI. The CDR3 DNA reads TGTGCCAGCAGTCAGATAGCGGGAAAAAAGACCCAGTACTTC. This encodes CASSQIAGKKTQYF.

The V call is TRBV4-3, the J call TRBJ2-6, with D uncertain. The germline V gene encodes CDR1 LGHNA and CDR2 YSLEER. Trimming shortened V by 3 bases and J by 2 bases, and 8 bases separated the two germline ends. The CDR3 loop spans 15 amino acids. This CDR3 reads CASSQVAAGANVLTF. The CDR3 region has the DNA TGCGCCAGCAGCCAGGTGGCAGCTGGGGCCAACGTCCTGACTTTC.

J is TRBJ2-7 and V is TRBV4-1, with TRBD1 identical over 10 bases. After removal of 0 bases from V and 2 bases from J, the junction contained 4 bases not matched to a gene. The germline V gene encodes CDR1 MGHRA and CDR2 YSYEKL. The length of the CDR3 is 16 residues. The CDR3 nucleotides read TGCGCCAGCAGCCAAGAGGGGACAGGGGCGACCTACGAGCAGTACTTC. This translates into CASSQEGTGATYEQYF.